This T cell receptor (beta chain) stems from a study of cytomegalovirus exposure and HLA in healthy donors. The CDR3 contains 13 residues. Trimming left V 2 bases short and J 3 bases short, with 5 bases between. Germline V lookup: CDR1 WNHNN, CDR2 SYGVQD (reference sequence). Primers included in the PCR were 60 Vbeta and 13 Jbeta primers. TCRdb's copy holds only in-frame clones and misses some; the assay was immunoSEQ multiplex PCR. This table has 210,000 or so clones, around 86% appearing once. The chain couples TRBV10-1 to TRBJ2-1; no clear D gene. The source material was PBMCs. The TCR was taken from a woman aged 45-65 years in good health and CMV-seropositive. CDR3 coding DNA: TGCGCCAGCAGTGAGCTGAGCTACAATGAGCAGTTCTTC. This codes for CASSELSYNEQFF.